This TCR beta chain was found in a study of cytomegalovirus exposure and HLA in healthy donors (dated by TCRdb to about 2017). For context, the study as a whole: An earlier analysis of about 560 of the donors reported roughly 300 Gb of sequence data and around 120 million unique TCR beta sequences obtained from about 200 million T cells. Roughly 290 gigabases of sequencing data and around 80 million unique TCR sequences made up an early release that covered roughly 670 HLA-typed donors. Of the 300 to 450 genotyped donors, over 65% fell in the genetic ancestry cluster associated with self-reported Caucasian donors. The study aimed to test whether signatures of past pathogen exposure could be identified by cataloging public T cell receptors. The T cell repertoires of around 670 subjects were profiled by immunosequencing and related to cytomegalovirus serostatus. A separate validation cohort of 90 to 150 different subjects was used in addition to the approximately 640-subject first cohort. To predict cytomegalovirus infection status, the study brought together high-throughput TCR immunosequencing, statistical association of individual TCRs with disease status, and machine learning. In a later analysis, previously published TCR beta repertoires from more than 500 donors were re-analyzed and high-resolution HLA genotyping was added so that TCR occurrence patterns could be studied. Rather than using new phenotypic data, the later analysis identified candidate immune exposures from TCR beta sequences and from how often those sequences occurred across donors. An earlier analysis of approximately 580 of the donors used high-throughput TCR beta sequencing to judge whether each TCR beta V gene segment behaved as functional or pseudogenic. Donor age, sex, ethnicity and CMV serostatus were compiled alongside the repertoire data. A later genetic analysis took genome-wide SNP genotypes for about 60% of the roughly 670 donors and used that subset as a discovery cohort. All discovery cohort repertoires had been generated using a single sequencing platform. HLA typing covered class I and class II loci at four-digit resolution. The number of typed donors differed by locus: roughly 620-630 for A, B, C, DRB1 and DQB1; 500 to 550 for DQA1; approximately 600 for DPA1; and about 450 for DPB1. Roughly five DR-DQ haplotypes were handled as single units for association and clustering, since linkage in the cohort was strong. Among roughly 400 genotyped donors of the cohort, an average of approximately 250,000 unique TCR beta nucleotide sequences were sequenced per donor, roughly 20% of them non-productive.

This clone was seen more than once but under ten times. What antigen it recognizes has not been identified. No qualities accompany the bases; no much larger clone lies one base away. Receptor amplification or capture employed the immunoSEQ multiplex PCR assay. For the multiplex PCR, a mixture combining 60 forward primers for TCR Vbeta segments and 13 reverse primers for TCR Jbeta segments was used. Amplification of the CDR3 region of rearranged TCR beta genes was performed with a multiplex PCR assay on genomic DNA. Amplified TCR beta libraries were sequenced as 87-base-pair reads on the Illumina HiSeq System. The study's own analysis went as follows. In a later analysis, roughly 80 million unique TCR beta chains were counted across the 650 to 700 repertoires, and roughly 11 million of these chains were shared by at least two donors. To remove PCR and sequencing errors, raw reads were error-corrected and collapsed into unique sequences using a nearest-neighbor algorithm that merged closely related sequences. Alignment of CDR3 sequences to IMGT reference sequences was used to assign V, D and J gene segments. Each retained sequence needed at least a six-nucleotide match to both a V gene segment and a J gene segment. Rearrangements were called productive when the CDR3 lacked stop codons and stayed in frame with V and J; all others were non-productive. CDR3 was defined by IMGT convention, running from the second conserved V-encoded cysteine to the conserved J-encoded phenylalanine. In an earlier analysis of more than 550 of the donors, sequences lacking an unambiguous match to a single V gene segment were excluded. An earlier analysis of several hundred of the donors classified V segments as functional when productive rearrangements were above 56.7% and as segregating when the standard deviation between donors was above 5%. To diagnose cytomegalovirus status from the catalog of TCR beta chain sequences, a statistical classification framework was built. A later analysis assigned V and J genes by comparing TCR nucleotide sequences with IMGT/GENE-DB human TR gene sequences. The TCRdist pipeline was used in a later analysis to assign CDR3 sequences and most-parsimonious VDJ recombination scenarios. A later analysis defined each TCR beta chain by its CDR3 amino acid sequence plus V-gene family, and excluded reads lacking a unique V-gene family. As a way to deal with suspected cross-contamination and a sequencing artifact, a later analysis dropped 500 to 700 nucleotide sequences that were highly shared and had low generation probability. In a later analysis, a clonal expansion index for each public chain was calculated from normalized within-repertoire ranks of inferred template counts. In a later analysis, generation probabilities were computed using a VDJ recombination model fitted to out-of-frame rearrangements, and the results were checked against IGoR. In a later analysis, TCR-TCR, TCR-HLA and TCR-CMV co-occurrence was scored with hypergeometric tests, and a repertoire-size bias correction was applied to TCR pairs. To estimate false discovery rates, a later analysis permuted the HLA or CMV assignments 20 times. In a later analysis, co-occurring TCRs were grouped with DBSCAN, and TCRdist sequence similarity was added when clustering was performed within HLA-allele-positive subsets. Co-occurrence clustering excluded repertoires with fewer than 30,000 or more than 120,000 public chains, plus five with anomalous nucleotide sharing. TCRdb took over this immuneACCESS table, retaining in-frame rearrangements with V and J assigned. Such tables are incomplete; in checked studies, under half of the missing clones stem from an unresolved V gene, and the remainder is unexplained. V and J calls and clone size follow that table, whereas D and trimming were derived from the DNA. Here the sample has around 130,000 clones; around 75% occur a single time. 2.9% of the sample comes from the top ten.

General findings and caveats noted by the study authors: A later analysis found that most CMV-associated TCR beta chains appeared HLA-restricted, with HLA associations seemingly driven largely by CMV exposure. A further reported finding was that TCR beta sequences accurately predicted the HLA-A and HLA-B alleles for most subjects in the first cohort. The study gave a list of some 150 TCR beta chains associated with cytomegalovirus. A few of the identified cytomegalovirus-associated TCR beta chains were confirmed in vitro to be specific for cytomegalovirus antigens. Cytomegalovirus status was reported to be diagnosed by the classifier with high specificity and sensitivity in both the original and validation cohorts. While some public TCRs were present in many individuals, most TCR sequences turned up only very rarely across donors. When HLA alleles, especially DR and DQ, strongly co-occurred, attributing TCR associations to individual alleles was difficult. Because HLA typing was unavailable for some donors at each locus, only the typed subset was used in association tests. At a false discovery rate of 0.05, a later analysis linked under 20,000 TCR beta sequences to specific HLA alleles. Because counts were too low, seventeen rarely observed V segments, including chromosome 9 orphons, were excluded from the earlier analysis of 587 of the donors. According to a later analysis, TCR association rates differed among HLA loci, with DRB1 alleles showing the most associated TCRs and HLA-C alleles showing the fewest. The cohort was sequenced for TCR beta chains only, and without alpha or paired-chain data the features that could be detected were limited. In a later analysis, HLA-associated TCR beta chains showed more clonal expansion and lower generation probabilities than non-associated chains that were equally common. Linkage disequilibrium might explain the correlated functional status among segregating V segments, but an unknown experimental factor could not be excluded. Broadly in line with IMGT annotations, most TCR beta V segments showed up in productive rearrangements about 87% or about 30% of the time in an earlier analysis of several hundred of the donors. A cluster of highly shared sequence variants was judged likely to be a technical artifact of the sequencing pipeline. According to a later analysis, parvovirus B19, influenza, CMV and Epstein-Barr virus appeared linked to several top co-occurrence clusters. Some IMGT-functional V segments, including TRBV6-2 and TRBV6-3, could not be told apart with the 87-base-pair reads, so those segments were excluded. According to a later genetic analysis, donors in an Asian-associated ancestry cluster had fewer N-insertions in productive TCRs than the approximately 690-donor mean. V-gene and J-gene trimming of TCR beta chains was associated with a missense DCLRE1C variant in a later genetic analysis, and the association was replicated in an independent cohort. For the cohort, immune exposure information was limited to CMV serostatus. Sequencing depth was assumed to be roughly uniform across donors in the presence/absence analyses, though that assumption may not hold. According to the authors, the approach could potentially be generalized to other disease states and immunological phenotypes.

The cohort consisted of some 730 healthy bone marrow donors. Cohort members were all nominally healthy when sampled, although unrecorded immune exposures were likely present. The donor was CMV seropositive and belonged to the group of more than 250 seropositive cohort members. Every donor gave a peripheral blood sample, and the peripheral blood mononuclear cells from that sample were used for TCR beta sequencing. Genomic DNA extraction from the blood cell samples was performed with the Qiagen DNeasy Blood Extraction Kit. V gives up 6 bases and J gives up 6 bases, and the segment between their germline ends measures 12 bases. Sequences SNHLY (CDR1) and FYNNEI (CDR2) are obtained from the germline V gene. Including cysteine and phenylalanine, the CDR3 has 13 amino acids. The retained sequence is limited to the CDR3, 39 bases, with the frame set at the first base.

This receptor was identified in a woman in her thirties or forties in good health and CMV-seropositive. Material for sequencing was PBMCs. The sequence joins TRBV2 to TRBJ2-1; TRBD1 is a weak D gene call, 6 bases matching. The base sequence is TGTGCCAGCAGGAGAGGACAGATCAATGAGCAGTTCTTC. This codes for CASRRGQINEQFF.